A single sample is the source of the 4 T cell receptor beta chains below, sequenced in a study of blood T cell repertoires in COVID-19. Profiled with immunoSEQ multiplex PCR; TCRdb holds only in-frame clones, not every one. Here the sample spans fewer than 70,000 clones, around 87% being singletons. The sample consisted of peripheral blood. The receptors were gathered from a man aged 35-49 years with COVID-19, enrolled during active disease.

The chain carries TRBV5-4 and TRBJ2-5; the D gene is possibly TRBD2 (5 bases). This CDR3 is built from 13 residues. Germline CDR1 is SGHNT and CDR2 is YYREEE (reference sequence). V was trimmed by 3 bases and J by 7 bases, leaving 13 bases between them. The CDR3 protein is CASSSGLPGTQYF. CDR3 nucleotides: TGTGCCAGCAGCTCCGGACTGCCAGGGACCCAGTACTTC.

The genes are TRBV6-5 and TRBJ2-3; no clear D. The CDR3 loop spans 14 amino acids. CDR1 and CDR2 (germline): MNHEY, SVGAGI. Trimming took off 0 bases at V and 2 bases at J, with 6 bases between the two ends. The CDR3 loop is CASSYSGNTDTQYF. As DNA, the CDR3 is TGTGCCAGCAGTTACTCGGGCAACACAGATACGCAGTATTTT.

V and J are TRBV7-9 and TRBJ2-5, with D perhaps TRBD2 (5 bases). CDR3 length: 16 amino acids. Looked up from germline, CDR1 is SEHNR and CDR2 is FQNEAQ (reference sequence). V lost 3 bases to trimming and J lost 5 bases, with 19 bases between them. CDR3 protein: CASSFNRDPGWETQYF. CDR3 nucleotide sequence: TGTGCCAGCAGCTTCAACAGAGACCCGGGGTGGGAGACCCAGTACTTC.

This rearrangement joins TRBV6-5 to TRBJ1-6, with a tentative D call TRBD1 (6 bases). The V end lost 0 bases, the J end lost 6 bases, and 12 bases lay between the germline ends. CDR3 length equals 16 residues. CDR1 and CDR2 from the germline V gene are MNHEY and SVGAGI. The CDR3 DNA follows: TGTGCCAGCAGTTACTCGGGTGCAGGGGTTAATTCACCCCTCCACTTT. The encoded protein is CASSYSGAGVNSPLHF.